This TCR beta chain was retrieved from a study of shared clonotypes between healthy human individuals. Some clones are missing from TCRdb's copy, which holds only in-frame ones; the method was immunoSEQ multiplex PCR. Found here are approximately 1.5 million clones, approximately 98.5% of them singletons; the top ten hold 0.36%. There are 22 residues in the CDR3. Germline CDR1 KGHSH, CDR2 LQKENI. V dropped 2 bases and J dropped 0; count of bases not matched to a gene: 15. This chain joins TRBV18 and TRBJ2-6; 11 positions match TRBD1. Sequencing was done on a sample of naive CD4+ T cells sorted from blood. The subset denotes: CD45RA+ positively selected. The receptor was isolated from a man aged 25-40 years in good health. The CDR3 DNA reads as TGTGCCAGCTCACCAAAGGGACAGGGGGTCCGGGGCACTAACTCTGGGGCCAACGTCCTGACTTTC. It is translated as CASSPKGQGVRGTNSGANVLTF.